This TCR beta chain was profiled in a study of response to subunit inactivated influenza vaccine. This clonotype was detected only a few times. Antigen specificity is unknown. Study outcomes and limitations: The study's authors posited that every seasonal influenza vaccination enlists few new T cells.

Germline V gene lookup returns CDR1 SQVTM and CDR2 ANQGSEA. The CDR3 is made up of 14 amino acids. With V trimmed by 6 bases and J by 1 base, 6 bases remained unmatched. TCRdb used MiXCR to reprocess the RT-PCR reads, holding one entry per CDR3 protein. The sample carries around 570,000 distinct CDR3 sequences, around 8% recorded once. This TCR came from a man aged 45-69 years who received an inactivated influenza vaccine. The sample here was PBMCs from blood, taken about 23 months after vaccination. V gene TRBV29-1 combines with J gene TRBJ2-3; 8 bases map to TRBD2. The CDR3 DNA reads TGCAGCGTGGGGCGGGAGGCGGGCACAGATACGCAGTATTTT. Its protein product is CSVGREAGTDTQYF.